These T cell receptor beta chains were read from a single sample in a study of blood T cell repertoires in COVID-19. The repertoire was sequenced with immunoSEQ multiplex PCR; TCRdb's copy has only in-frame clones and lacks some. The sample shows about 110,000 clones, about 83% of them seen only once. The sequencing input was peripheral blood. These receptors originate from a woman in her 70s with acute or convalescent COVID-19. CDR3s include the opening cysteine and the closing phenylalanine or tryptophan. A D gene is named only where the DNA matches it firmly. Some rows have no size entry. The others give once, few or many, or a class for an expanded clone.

CSVVAAGSQYF	TGCAGCGTTGTGGCCGCGGGGTCCCAGTACTTC	-	TRBV29-1	TRBJ2-5	-
CASSPRLAGAETQYF	TGTGCCAGCTCACCCCGACTAGCGGGCGCAGAGACCCAGTACTTC	-	TRBV18	TRBJ2-5	TRBD2
CASSPGLAGEQFF	TGTGCCAGCAGTCCTGGACTAGCGGGCGAGCAGTTCTTC	-	TRBV2	TRBJ2-1	TRBD2
CASSPQGAEKLFF	TGTGCCAGTAGTCCCCAGGGGGCTGAAAAACTGTTTTTT	-	TRBV19	TRBJ1-4	TRBD1
CAIEREREQFF	TGTGCCATCGAGCGGGAGAGGGAGCAGTTCTTC	-	TRBV10-3	TRBJ2-1	TRBD2
CASSSDRVYGYTF	TGTGCCAGCAGCTCGGACAGGGTTTACGGCTACACCTTC	-	TRBV6-2/TRBV6-3	TRBJ1-2	TRBD1
CASSPFQEPTTNEKLFF	TGTGCCAGCTCACCCTTTCAAGAGCCCACAACTAATGAAAAACTGTTTTTT	few	TRBV18	TRBJ1-4	-
CASSEAQGARTEAFF	TGTGCCAGCAGTGAAGCTCAGGGGGCGCGCACTGAAGCTTTCTTT	-	TRBV2	TRBJ1-1	TRBD1
CASGRAGKLFF	TGTGCCAGCGGAAGGGCGGGAAAACTGTTTTTT	-	TRBV28	TRBJ1-4	-
CASSQGGTWNTEAFF	TGCGCCAGCAGCCAGGGGGGAACATGGAACACTGAAGCTTTCTTT	-	TRBV5-1	TRBJ1-1	TRBD1
CASLPDLRAYEQYF	TGTGCCAGTCTCCCGGACTTGAGGGCCTACGAGCAGTACTTC	-	TRBV2	TRBJ2-7	-
CASSPPASGIQQFTGELFF	TGTGCCAGCAGTCCCCCCGCTAGCGGCATTCAACAGTTCACCGGGGAGCTGTTTTTT	-	TRBV27	TRBJ2-2	TRBD2
CASSSSGRGSYNEQFF	TGTGCCAGCAGTTCTAGCGGGAGAGGATCCTACAATGAGCAGTTCTTC	-	TRBV28	TRBJ2-1	TRBD2
CASSIESGGYLNTGELFF	TGTGCCAGTAGTATAGAGTCCGGCGGGTATCTAAACACCGGGGAGCTGTTTTTT	-	TRBV19	TRBJ2-2	-
CASASTGGWVLGYNEQFF	TGCGCCAGCGCCTCAACAGGGGGCTGGGTCCTCGGCTACAATGAGCAGTTCTTC	-	TRBV10-2	TRBJ2-1	TRBD1
CASSLDRREQFF	TGTGCCAGCAGCTTAGACAGGCGAGAACAGTTCTTC	-	TRBV7-2	TRBJ2-1	-
CASTQKGGTEAFF	TGCGCCAGCACCCAGAAAGGGGGCACTGAAGCTTTCTTT	-	TRBV10-1	TRBJ1-1	-
CASSQGRNSPLHF	TGTGCCAGCAGCCAGGGCCGAAATTCACCCCTCCACTTT	-	TRBV28	TRBJ1-6	-
CASSPSGSSYEQYF	TGTGCCAGCAGCCCTAGCGGAAGCTCCTACGAGCAGTACTTC	-	TRBV7-3	TRBJ2-7	TRBD2
CASSPMTGPGTDTQYF	TGTGCCAGCTCACCAATGACAGGTCCGGGCACAGATACGCAGTATTTT	-	TRBV18	TRBJ2-3	-
CASSPNGHQSTDTQYF	TGTGCCAGTAGTCCGAACGGACACCAAAGCACAGATACGCAGTATTTT	-	TRBV19	TRBJ2-3	-
CASSPASGRASEQYF	TGTGCCAGCAGCCCGGCTAGCGGGAGGGCTAGCGAGCAGTACTTC	-	TRBV5-4	TRBJ2-7	TRBD2
CASSSGGQKYGYTF	TGTGCCAGCAGTTCTGGAGGACAGAAGTATGGCTACACCTTC	-	TRBV28	TRBJ1-2	-
CASSLYPGQGATGELFF	TGTGCCAGCAGTTTATATCCGGGACAGGGGGCCACCGGGGAGCTGTTTTTT	once	TRBV27	TRBJ2-2	TRBD1
CASSFPSGGIDNEQFF	TGTGCCAGCAGTTTCCCTAGCGGAGGTATTGACAATGAGCAGTTCTTC	few	TRBV6-2/TRBV6-3	TRBJ2-1	TRBD2
CASRGGDTLSYEQYF	TGTGCCAGCAGGGGGGGGGACACCCTCTCCTACGAGCAGTACTTC	-	TRBV6-5	TRBJ2-7	-
CASSTDIAYEQYF	TGTGCCAGTAGTACGGACATAGCCTACGAGCAGTACTTC	-	TRBV19	TRBJ2-7	-
CATSRDGAQGREKLFF	TGTGCCACCAGCAGAGATGGGGCCCAGGGGCGGGAAAAACTGTTTTTT	-	TRBV15	TRBJ1-4	-
CASSHGVAGGLKTQYF	TGTGCCAGCAGCCACGGGGTAGCGGGGGGGCTCAAGACCCAGTACTTC	-	TRBV3-1/TRBV3-2	TRBJ2-5	TRBD2
CASSLMPSGGQSGELFF	TGTGCCAGCAGCTTAATGCCTAGCGGGGGGCAGTCCGGGGAGCTGTTTTTT	-	TRBV7-6	TRBJ2-2	TRBD2
CASSPRSTGEGYGYTF	TGTGCCAGCTCACCGCGATCGACAGGGGAGGGCTATGGCTACACCTTC	-	TRBV18	TRBJ1-2	TRBD1
CASSYMGGSSYEQYF	TGTGCCAGCAGTTACATGGGCGGGAGCTCCTACGAGCAGTACTTC	-	TRBV6-5	TRBJ2-7	TRBD2
CASSPGTSGVGEQFF	TGTGCCAGCAGCCCCGGGACTAGCGGGGTAGGGGAGCAGTTCTTC	-	TRBV5-4	TRBJ2-1	TRBD2
CASRFRVGSRDTEAFF	TGTGCCAGCAGGTTCCGGGTGGGGAGTAGAGACACTGAAGCTTTCTTT	-	TRBV28	TRBJ1-1	-
CATPRRAEQPQHF	TGTGCCACCCCTAGGAGGGCAGAGCAGCCCCAGCATTTT	-	TRBV6-7	TRBJ1-5	-
CASSQTGTPLGEQYF	TGTGCCAGCAGCCAGACAGGGACTCCACTTGGGGAGCAGTACTTC	-	TRBV11-1	TRBJ2-7	-
CASKRQGEVYGYTF	TGTGCCAGCAAACGACAGGGCGAAGTGTACGGCTACACCTTC	-	TRBV6-6	TRBJ1-2	TRBD1
CAIKTGGTGEQYF	TGTGCCATCAAAACAGGGGGAACTGGGGAGCAGTACTTC	-	TRBV10-3	TRBJ2-7	TRBD1
CASSRPGAANTGELFF	TGTGCCAGCAGCCGACCAGGGGCCGCTAACACCGGGGAGCTGTTTTTT	-	TRBV7-3	TRBJ2-2	-